The rows below give T cell receptor beta chains drawn from one sample of a study of T cell repertoires in cytomegalovirus infection. TCRdb re-called the reads with MiXCR, one entry per CDR3 protein. Found here are 600,000 to 700,000 distinct CDR3 sequences, roughly 33% of them singletons; the top ten hold 15% to 20%. These receptors have no known antigen. The specimen was cultured PBMCs, collected from culture after CMV antigen stimulation. The receptors originated from a human donor in good health (CMV status not recorded). Some clones in this sample may be carry-over from other donors' samples. CDR3s include the opening cysteine and the closing phenylalanine or tryptophan. D genes are given only for firm matches. Clone size is shown for a subset of rows, as once, few, many or a class of expanded clone.

clone_size j_call d_call v_call cdr3_aa cdr3_nt
NA TRBJ1-5 NA TRBV6-5 CASSYRRTDQPQHF TGTGCCAGCAGTTACCGCAGGACCGATCAGCCCCAGCATTTT
NA TRBJ1-2 NA TRBV15 CATSRGANYGYTF TGTGCCACCAGCAGAGGAGCTAACTATGGCTACACCTTC
few TRBJ1-6 NA TRBV6-5 CASKLGRLGPSPLHF TGTGCCAGCAAACTCGGTCGTTTGGGCCCCTCGCCCCTCCACTTT
NA TRBJ1-2 NA TRBV2 CASSEALSLGGYTF TGTGCCAGCAGTGAAGCGCTTAGTTTAGGGGGCTACACCTTC
few TRBJ2-3 TRBD2 TRBV12-3/TRBV12-4 CASTLSGASRDTQYF TGTGCCAGCACCCTCAGCGGGGCTAGCAGAGATACGCAGTATTTT
NA TRBJ2-3 NA TRBV7-2 CASASTDTQYF TGTGCCAGCGCTAGCACAGATACGCAGTATTTT
few TRBJ2-7 NA TRBV7-9 CASSLRGGAAYEQYF TGTGCCAGCAGCTTAAGGGGCGGGGCGGCCTACGAGCAGTACTTC
NA TRBJ2-5 NA TRBV5-1 CASRASSEETQYF TGCGCCAGCAGGGCAAGTAGCGAAGAGACCCAGTACTTC
many TRBJ2-7 NA TRBV7-2 CASSLVASVAYEQYF TGTGCCAGCAGCTTAGTGGCTAGCGTCGCCTACGAGCAGTACTTC
NA TRBJ1-1 NA TRBV4-1 CASSQGPGMNTEAFF TGCGCCAGCAGCCAAGGGCCAGGGATGAACACTGAAGCTTTCTTT
NA TRBJ2-7 TRBD1 TRBV29-1 CSVAGGQGLEYPYEQYF TGCAGCGTTGCAGGGGGACAAGGTTTAGAATACCCCTACGAGCAGTACTTC
NA TRBJ2-1 NA TRBV7-6 CASSLAPARGPNEQFF TGTGCCAGCAGCTTAGCCCCCGCCAGAGGACCCAATGAGCAGTTCTTC
many TRBJ2-3 TRBD2 TRBV7-8 CASSLTSLAGGDTQYF TGTGCCAGCAGCTTAACCTCCCTAGCGGGGGGAGATACGCAGTATTTT
NA TRBJ2-1 TRBD2 TRBV7-8 CASGRGLAVSNEQFF TGTGCCAGCGGGAGGGGACTAGCGGTATCCAATGAGCAGTTCTTC
NA TRBJ1-2 NA TRBV3-1 CASSQQYGYTF TGTGCCAGCAGCCAACAGTATGGCTACACCTTC
NA TRBJ1-1 TRBD1 TRBV19 CASGLGGPTEAFF TGTGCCAGCGGCCTAGGGGGCCCCACTGAAGCTTTCTTT
NA TRBJ2-1 NA TRBV7-2 CASSPLSSYNEQFF TGTGCCAGCAGCCCCCTGAGCTCCTACAATGAGCAGTTCTTC
NA TRBJ2-3 TRBD1 TRBV19 CASSTTTGGIDTQYF TGTGCCAGTAGTACGACGACAGGGGGGATAGATACGCAGTATTTT
NA TRBJ2-5 TRBD2 TRBV20-1 CSARTPRAGESETQYF TGCAGTGCTAGGACCCCTAGGGCGGGAGAATCAGAGACCCAGTACTTC
NA TRBJ2-7 NA TRBV5-1 CASSLGPVGGIYEQYF TGCGCCAGCAGCTTGGGCCCCGTCGGGGGAATCTACGAGCAGTACTTC
NA TRBJ2-7 NA TRBV29-1 CSVEGGNIYEQYF TGCAGCGTTGAAGGAGGAAACATCTACGAGCAGTACTTC
NA TRBJ1-2 NA TRBV7-9 CASSLGAGRLGDYGYTF TGTGCCAGCAGCTTAGGAGCGGGACGCTTAGGGGACTATGGCTACACCTTC
NA TRBJ2-3 NA TRBV12-3/TRBV12-4 CASSLRPSKWGTDTQYF TGTGCCAGCAGTTTACGTCCTAGCAAGTGGGGCACAGATACGCAGTATTTT
NA TRBJ2-3 NA TRBV3-1 CASSHLLDTQYF TGTGCCAGCAGCCATCTGCTCGATACGCAGTATTTT
NA TRBJ2-4 NA TRBV7-8 CASSLSRQEAAKNIQYF TGTGCCAGCAGCTTAAGTCGACAGGAGGCTGCCAAAAACATTCAGTACTTC
NA TRBJ2-5 NA TRBV7-6 CASMGRRETQYF TGTGCCAGCATGGGCCGAAGAGAGACCCAGTACTTC
few TRBJ1-5 NA TRBV27 CASSSRRNQPQHF TGTGCCAGCAGTTCACGCAGAAATCAGCCCCAGCATTTT
NA TRBJ2-2 NA TRBV28 CASSLSGEGAGELFF TGTGCCAGCAGTTTATCAGGGGAAGGGGCCGGGGAGCTGTTTTTT
NA TRBJ1-1 NA TRBV6-5 CASSYSPGANTEAFF TGTGCCAGCAGTTACTCTCCGGGGGCGAACACTGAAGCTTTCTTT
NA TRBJ2-7 NA TRBV6-1 CASTSRVGGVHEQYF TGTGCCAGCACCTCCCGGGTCGGGGGAGTCCACGAGCAGTACTTC